This T cell receptor (beta chain) was profiled in a study of cytomegalovirus exposure and HLA in healthy donors. Notes on the study in general: Most CMV-associated TCR beta chains appeared HLA-restricted in a later analysis. When a later analysis was performed, an Asian-associated ancestry cluster reportedly had fewer N-insertions than the approximately 600-donor mean. The authors confirmed in vitro that a few CMV-associated chains were specific for CMV antigens. Previous analysis showed most TCR beta V segments were productive about 87% or about 30% of the time.

Note on this clone: The antigen remains unidentified. Other DNA sequences in the same sample also yield this CDR3.

J was trimmed by 3 bases and V by 6 bases; bases with no gene match: 5. This CDR3 has 14 residues. Germline V gene sequence: CDR1 SQVTM, CDR2 ANQGSEA. PCR employed 60 Vbeta and 13 Jbeta primers. Only in-frame clones appear in the TCRdb table, and some are missing; sequencing was by immunoSEQ multiplex PCR. The data show about 83,000 clones, around 81% seen once. This TCR was sampled from a man aged 18 to 30 in good health and CMV-seropositive. V gene TRBV29-1 combines with J gene TRBJ2-1; 10 nucleotides align to TRBD1. The sample consisted of PBMCs. The CDR3 coding sequence is TGCAGCGTGGCAGGGACAGGGGTCTACAATGAGCAGTTCTTC. It codes for CSVAGTGVYNEQFF.